This TCR beta chain was sequenced in a study of T cell responses to AZD1222 COVID-19 vaccine. Study findings and constraints: Regions 160-218 and 743-854 dominated among vaccine-associated CD4 TCRs spanning spike. Most donors were white British, females outnumbered males, and clonal diversity was possibly underestimated. Close to half of spike-specific TCRs reportedly recognize unmutated variant regions. Repertoire sampling occurred only after the peak T cell response.

Regarding this clone: Its antigen is not known.

The V end was cut by 6 bases, the J end by 4 bases, with 12 bases between. CDR1 MNHEY and CDR2 SVGAGI come from the germline V gene. This CDR3 has 13 amino acids. Measured with immunoSEQ multiplex PCR; TCRdb has only the in-frame clones, and not every one. The table records about 100,000 clones, 80% to 90% of them present only once. The sample in question was peripheral blood, obtained on day 0 of MenACWY control vaccination. The source is an adult in good health. The rearrangement joins TRBV6-5 to TRBJ1-2; tentative D call: TRBD1 (6 bases). CDR3 residues: CASSGGQVYGYTF. CDR3 DNA: TGTGCCAGCAGCGGGGGGCAGGTCTATGGCTACACCTTC.